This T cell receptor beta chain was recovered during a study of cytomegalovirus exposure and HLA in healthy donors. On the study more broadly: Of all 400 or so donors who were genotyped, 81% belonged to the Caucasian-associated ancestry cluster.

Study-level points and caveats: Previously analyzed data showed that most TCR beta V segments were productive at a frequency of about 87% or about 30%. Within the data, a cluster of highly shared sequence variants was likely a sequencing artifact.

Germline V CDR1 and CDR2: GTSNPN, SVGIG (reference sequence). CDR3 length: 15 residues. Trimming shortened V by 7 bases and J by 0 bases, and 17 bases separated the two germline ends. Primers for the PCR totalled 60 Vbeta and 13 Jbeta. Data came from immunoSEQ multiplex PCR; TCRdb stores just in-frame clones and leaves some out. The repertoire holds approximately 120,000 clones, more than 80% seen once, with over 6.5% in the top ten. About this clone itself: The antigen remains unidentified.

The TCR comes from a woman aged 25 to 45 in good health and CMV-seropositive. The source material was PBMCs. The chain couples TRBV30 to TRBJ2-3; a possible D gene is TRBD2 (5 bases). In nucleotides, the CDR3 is TGTGCCTCCTCCGGGGAGAGGGAGAGCACAGATACGCAGTATTTT. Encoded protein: CASSGERESTDTQYF.